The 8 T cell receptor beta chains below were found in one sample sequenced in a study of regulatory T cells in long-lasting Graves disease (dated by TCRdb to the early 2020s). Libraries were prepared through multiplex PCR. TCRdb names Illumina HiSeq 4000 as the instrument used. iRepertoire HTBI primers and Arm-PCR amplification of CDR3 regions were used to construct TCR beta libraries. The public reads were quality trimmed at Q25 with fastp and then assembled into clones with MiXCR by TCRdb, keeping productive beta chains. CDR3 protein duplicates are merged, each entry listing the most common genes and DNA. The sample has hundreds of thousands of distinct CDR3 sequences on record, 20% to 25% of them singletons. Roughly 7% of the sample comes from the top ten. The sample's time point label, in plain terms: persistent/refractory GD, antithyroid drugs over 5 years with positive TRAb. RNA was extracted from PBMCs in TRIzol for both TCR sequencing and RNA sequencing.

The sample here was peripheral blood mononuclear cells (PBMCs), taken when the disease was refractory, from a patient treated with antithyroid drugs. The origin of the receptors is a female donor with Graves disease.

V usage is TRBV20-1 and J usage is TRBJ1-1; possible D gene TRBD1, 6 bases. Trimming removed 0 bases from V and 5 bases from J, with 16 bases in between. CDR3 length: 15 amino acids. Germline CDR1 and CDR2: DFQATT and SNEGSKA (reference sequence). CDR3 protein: CSARDPRGGGTEAFF. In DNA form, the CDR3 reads TGCAGTGCTAGAGATCCAAGAGGGGGGGGGACTGAAGCTTTCTTT.

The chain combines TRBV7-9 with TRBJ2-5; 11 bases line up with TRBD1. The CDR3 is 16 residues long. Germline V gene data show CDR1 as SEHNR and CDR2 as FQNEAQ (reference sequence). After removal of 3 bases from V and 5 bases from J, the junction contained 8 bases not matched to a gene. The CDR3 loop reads CASSFSRGQGGETQYF. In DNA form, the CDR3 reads TGTGCCAGCAGCTTCTCTAGGGGACAGGGGGGGGAGACCCAGTACTTC.

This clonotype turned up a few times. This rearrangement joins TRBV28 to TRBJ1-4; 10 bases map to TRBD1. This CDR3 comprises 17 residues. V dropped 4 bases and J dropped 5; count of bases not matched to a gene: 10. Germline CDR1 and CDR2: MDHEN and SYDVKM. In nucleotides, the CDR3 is TGTGCCAGCAGTTCAGCATTTGACAGGGGGCCCAATGAAAAACTGTTTTTT. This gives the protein CASSSAFDRGPNEKLFF.

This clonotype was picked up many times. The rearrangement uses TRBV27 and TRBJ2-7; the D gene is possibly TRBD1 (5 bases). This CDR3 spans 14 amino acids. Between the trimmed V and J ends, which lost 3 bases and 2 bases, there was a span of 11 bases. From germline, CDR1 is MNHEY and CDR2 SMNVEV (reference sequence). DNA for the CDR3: TGTGCCAGCAGTTTGGCAGGGAATGCCTACGAGCAGTACTTC. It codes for CASSLAGNAYEQYF.

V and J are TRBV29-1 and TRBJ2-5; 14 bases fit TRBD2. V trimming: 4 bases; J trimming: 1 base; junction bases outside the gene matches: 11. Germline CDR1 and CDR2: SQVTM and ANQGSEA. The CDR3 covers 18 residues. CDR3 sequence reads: CSVVVGTSGSGLQETQYF. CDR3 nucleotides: TGCAGCGTTGTTGTTGGGACTAGCGGGAGTGGGCTCCAAGAGACCCAGTACTTC.

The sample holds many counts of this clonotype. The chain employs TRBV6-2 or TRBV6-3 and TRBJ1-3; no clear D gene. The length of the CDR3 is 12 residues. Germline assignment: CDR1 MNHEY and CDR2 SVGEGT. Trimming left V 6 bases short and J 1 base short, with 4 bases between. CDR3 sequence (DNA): TGTGCCAGCAGGGGGTCTGGAAACACCATATATTTT. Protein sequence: CASRGSGNTIYF.

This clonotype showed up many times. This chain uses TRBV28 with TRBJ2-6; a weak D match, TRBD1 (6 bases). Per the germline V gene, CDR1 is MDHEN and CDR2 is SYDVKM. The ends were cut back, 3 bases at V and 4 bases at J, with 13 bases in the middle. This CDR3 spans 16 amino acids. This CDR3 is CASSFGKGVGANVLTF. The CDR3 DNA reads TGTGCCAGCAGTTTTGGTAAGGGGGTCGGGGCCAACGTCCTGACTTTC.

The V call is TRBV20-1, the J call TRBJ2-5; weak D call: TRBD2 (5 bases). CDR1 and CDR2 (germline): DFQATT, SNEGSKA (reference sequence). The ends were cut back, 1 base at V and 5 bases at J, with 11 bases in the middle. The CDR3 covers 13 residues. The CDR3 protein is CSARGAGIETQYF. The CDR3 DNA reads TGCAGTGCTAGAGGGGCCGGGATTGAGACCCAGTACTTC.